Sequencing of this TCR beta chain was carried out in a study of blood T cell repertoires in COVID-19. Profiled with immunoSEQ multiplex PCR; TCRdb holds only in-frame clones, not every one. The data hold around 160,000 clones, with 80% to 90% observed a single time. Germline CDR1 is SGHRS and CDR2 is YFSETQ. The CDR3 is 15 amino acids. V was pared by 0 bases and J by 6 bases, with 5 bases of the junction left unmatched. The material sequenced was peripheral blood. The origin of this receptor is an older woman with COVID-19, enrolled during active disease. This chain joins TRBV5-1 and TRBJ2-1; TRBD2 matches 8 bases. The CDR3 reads CASSLVGLAGNEQFF. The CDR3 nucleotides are TGCGCCAGCAGCTTGGTTGGTCTAGCGGGCAATGAGCAGTTCTTC.